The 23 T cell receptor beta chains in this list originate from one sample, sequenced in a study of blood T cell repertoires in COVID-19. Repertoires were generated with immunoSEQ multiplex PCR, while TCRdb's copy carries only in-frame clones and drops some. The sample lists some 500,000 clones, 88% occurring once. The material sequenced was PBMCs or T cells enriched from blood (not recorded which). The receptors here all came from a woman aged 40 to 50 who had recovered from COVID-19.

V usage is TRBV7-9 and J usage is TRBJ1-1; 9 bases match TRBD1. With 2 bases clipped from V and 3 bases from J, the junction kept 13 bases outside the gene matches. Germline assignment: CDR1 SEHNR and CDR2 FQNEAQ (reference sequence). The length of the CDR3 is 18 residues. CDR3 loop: CASSLLRDRVDGYTEAFF. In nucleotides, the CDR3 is TGTGCCAGCAGCTTATTAAGGGACAGGGTGGACGGGTACACTGAAGCTTTCTTT.

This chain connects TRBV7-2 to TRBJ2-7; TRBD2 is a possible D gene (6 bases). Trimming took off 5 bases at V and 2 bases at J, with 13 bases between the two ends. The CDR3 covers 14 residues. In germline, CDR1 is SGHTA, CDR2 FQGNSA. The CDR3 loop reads CASSRETGTYEQYF. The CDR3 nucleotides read TGTGCCAGCAGCCGGGAGACTGGAACCTACGAGCAGTACTTC.

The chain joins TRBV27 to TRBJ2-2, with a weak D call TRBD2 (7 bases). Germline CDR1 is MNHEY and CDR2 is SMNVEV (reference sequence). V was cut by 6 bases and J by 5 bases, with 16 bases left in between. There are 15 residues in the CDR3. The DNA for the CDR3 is TGTGCCAGCAGCCCTTCCGGGGGGCGAACCGGGGAGCTGTTTTTT. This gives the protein CASSPSGGRTGELFF.

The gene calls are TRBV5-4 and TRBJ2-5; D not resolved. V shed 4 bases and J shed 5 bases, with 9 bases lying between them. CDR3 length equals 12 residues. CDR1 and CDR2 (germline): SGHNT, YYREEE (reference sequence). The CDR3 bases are TGTGCCAGCAGCCCGGGTCGGGAGACCCAGTACTTC. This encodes CASSPGRETQYF.

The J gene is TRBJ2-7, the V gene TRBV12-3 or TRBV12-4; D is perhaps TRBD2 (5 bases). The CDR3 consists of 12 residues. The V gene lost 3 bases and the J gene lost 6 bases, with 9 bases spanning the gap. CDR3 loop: CASSLSGSEQYF. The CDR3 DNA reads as TGTGCCAGCAGTTTGTCGGGAAGCGAGCAGTACTTC.

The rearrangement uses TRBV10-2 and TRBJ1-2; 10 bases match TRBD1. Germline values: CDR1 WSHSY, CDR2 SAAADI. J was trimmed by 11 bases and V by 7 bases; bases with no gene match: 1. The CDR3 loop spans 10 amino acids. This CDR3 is CASKGQGYTF. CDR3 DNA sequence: TGCGCCAGCAAGGGACAGGGGTACACCTTC.

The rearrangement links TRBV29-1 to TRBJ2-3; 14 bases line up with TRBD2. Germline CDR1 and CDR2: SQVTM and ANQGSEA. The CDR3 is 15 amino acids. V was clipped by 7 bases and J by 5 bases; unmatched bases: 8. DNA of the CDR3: TGCAGCGGCCGCGGGACTAGCGGGAGTATAGATACGCAGTATTTT. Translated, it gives CSGRGTSGSIDTQYF.

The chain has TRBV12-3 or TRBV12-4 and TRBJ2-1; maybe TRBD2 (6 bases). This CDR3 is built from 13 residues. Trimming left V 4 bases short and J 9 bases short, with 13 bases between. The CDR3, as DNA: TGTGCCAGCAGTTCCAAACTGCGGGGTGAGCAGTTCTTC. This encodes CASSSKLRGEQFF.

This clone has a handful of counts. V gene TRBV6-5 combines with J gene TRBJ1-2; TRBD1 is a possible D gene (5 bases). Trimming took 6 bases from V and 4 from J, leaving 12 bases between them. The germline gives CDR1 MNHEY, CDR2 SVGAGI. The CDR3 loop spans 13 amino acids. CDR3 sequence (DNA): TGTGCCAGCAGAAAGGACACTACCTATGGCTACACCTTC. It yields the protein CASRKDTTYGYTF.

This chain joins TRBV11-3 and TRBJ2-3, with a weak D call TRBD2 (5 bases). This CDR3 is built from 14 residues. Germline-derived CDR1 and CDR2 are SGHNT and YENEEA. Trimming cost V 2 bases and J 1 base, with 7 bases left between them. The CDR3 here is CASSLSGRTDTQYF. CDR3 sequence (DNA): TGTGCCAGCAGCTTAAGCGGACGCACAGATACGCAGTATTTT.

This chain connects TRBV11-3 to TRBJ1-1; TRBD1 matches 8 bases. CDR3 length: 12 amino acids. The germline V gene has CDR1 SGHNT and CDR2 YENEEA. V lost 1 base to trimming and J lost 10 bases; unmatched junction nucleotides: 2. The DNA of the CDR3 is TGTGCCAGCAGCTTAGGGGGGACAGGAGCTTTCTTT. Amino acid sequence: CASSLGGTGAFF.

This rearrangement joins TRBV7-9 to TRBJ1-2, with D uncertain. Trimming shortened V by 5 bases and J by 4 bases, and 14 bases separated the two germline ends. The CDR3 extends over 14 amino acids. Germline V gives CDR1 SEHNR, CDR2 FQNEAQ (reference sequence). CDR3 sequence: CASSRWRVGYGYTF. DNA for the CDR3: TGTGCCAGCAGCCGATGGCGGGTAGGCTATGGCTACACCTTC. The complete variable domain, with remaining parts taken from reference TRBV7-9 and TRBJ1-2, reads DTGVSQNPRHKITKRGQNVTFRCDPISEHNRLYWYRQTLGQGPEFLTYFQNEAQLEKSRLLSDRFSAERPKGSFSTLEIQRTEQGDSAMYLCASSRWRVGYGYTFGSGTRLTVV.

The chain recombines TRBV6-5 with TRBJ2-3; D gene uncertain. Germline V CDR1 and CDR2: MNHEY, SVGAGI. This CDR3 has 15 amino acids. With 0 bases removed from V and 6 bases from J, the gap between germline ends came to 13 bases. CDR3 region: CASSYSEYSADTQYF. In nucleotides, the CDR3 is TGTGCCAGCAGTTACTCGGAATACTCAGCGGATACGCAGTATTTT.

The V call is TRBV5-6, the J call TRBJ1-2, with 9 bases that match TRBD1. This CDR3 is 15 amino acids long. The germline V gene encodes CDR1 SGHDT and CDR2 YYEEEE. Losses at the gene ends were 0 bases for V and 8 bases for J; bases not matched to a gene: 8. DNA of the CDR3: TGTGCCAGCAGCTTGGACTTAACAGGGGGCAGAGGCTACACCTTC. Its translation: CASSLDLTGGRGYTF.

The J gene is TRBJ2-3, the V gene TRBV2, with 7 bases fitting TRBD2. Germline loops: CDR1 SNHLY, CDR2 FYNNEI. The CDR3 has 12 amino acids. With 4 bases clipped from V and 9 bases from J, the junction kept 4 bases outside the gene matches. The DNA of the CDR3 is TGTGCCAGCAGTGTCGCTAGCGGCACGCAGTATTTT. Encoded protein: CASSVASGTQYF.

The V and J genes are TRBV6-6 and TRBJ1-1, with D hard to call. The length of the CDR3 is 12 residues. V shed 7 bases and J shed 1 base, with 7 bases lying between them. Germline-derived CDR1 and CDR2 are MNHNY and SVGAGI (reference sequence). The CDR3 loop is CASTLGNTEAFF. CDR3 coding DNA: TGTGCCAGCACTCTAGGGAACACTGAAGCTTTCTTT.

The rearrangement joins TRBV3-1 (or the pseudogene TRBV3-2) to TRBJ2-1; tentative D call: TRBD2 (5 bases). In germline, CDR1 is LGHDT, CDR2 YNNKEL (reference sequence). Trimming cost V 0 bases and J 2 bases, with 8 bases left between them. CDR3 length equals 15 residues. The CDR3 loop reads CASSQDPGTYNEQFF. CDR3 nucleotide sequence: TGTGCCAGCAGCCAAGACCCGGGGACCTACAATGAGCAGTTCTTC.

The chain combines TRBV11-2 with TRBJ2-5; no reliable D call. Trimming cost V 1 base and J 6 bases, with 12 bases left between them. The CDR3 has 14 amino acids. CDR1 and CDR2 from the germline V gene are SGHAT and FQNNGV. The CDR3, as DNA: TGTGCCAGCAGCTTAGGTCACGAGACACAGACCCAGTACTTC. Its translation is CASSLGHETQTQYF.

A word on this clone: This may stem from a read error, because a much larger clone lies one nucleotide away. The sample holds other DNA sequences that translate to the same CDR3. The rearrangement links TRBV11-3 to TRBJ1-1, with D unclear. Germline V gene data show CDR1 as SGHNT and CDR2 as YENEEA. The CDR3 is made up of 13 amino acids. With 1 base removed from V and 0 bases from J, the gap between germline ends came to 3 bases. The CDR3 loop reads CASSLAVNTEAFF. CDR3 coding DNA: TGTGCCAGCAGCTTAGCAGTGAACACTGAAGCTTTCTTT.

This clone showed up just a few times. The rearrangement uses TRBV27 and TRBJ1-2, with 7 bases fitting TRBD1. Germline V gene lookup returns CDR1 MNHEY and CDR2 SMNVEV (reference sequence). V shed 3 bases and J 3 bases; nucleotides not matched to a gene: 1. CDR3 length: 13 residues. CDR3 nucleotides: TGTGCCAGCAGTTTCGACAGGGACTATGGCTACACCTTC. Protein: CASSFDRDYGYTF.

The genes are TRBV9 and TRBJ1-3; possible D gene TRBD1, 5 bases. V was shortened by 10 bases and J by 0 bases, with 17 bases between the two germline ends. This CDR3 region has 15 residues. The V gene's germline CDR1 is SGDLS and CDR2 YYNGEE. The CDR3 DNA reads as TGTGCCGGCGGGATGGGACGCCGCTCTGGAAACACCATATATTTT. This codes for CAGGMGRRSGNTIYF.

The CDR3 loop reads CASSGEDIGSYEQYF. The CDR3 bases are TGTGCCAGCAGTGGGGAGGACATAGGCTCCTACGAGCAGTACTTC. The genes are TRBV2 and TRBJ2-7; a possible D gene is TRBD2 (6 bases). This CDR3 region has 15 residues. Trimming removed 4 bases at V and 0 bases at J, with 13 bases between. CDR1 SNHLY and CDR2 FYNNEI come from the germline V gene.

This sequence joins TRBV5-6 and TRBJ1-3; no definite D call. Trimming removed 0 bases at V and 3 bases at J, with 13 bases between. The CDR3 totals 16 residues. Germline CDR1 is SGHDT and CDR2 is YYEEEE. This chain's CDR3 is CASSLVTARGGNTIYF. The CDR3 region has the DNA TGTGCCAGCAGCTTGGTAACGGCACGGGGTGGAAACACCATATATTTT. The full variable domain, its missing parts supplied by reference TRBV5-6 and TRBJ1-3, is DAGVTQSPTHLIKTRGQQVTLRCSPKSGHDTVSWYQQALGQGPQFIFQYYEEEERQRGNFPDRFSGHQFPNYSSELNVNALLLGDSALYLCASSLVTARGGNTIYFGEGSWLTVV.